Listed here is a single TCR beta chain. The data derive from a study of blood T cell repertoires in COVID-19. Study at large: T cells, B-cell-depleted T cells, or PBMCs provided the cDNA or gDNA that served as material.

In the original workflow: It was from reference gene primer amplification that nucleated cell counts were estimated. The method was immunoSEQ multiplex PCR; TCRdb's version includes in-frame clones alone and lacks a portion of them. V and J calls and clone size are as listed in that table; D and trimming were resolved from the DNA. The table has about 92,000 clones, about two thirds seen once. Germline CDR1 and CDR2: DFQATT and SNEGSKA (reference sequence). The CDR3 contains 11 residues. The ends were cut back, 5 bases at V and 2 bases at J, with 6 bases in the middle. The chain recombines TRBV20-1 with TRBJ1-1; D remains ambiguous. This clonotype was sampled from a woman aged 60-75 years in a cohort sampled during active or convalescent COVID-19. Sequencing was carried out using peripheral blood. CDR3 sequence reads: CSAPENTEAFF. CDR3 DNA sequence: TGCAGTGCTCCAGAAAACACTGAAGCTTTCTTT.